This T cell receptor (beta chain) derives from a study of blood T cell repertoires in COVID-19. Sequencing used immunoSEQ multiplex PCR; TCRdb keeps in-frame clones, though not all of them. The repertoire holds around 150,000 clones, with roughly 90% as singletons. Looked up from germline, CDR1 is SGHNT and CDR2 is YENEEA. The CDR3 runs 15 residues. V shed 0 bases and J shed 5 bases, with 11 bases lying between them. The rearrangement uses TRBV11-3 and TRBJ2-1; possible D gene TRBD1, 6 bases. Sequences were obtained from peripheral blood. The TCR originated in a human donor with COVID-19, enrolled during active disease. The donor label of this sample is uncertain. The CDR3 region has the DNA TGTGCCAGCAGCTTAGATGGGGGCCCTAACAATGAGCAGTTCTTC. It encodes CASSLDGGPNNEQFF.